This TCR beta chain is drawn from a study of regulatory T cells in long-lasting Graves disease. In building TCR beta libraries, iRepertoire HTBI primers were used together with Arm-PCR of CDR3 regions. TCRdb passed the multiplex PCR reads through MiXCR, listing each CDR3 protein once. This table has about 540,000 distinct CDR3 sequences, approximately 13% appearing once. Germline CDR1 and CDR2: SEHNR and FQNEAQ (reference sequence). The CDR3 is 16 residues long. Trimming took 1 base from V and 8 from J; bases not matched to a gene: 11. Overall study findings and caveats: Persistent disease was associated with favored TRBV28 usage and with favored use of TRBJ1-2 and TRBJ2-5. Public clonotype sharing was higher in persistent than newly diagnosed patients.

Noted time point: newly diagnosed GD, antithyroid drugs for less than 3 months. RNA from PBMCs was the source of the TCR library. As to this clonotype: Its antigen is still unknown.

These records were also assigned to another study, of T cells in Graves' hyperthyroidism and ophthalmopathy. Per that study: The HTBI primer set served for first-round RT-PCR of the TCR CDR3.

The input for sequencing was peripheral blood mononuclear cells (PBMCs), taken at new diagnosis, from a patient treated with antithyroid drugs. The chain joins TRBV7-9 to TRBJ2-1, with 7 bases that match TRBD1. The sequence came from a man younger than 40 with Graves disease. The CDR3 region has the DNA TGTGCCAGCAGCTTAGTCTCAGGGGGACGTCGGGATGAGCAGTTCTTC. Translation gives CASSLVSGGRRDEQFF.